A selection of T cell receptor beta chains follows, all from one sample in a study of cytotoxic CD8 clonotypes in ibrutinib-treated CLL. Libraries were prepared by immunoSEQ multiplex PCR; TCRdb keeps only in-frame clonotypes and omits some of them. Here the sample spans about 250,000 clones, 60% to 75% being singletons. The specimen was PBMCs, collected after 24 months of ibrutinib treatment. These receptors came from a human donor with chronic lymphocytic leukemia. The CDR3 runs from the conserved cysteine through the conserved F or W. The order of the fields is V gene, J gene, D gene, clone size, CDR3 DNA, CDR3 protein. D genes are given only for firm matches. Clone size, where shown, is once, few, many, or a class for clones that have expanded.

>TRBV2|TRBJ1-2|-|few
TGTGCCAGCAACAGCATAGAGAACTATGGCTACACCTTC
CASNSIENYGYTF
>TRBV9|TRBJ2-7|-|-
TGTGCCAGCAGCGAGGCGGGACTCAGCTACGAGCAGTACTTC
CASSEAGLSYEQYF
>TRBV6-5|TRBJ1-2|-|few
TGTGCCAGCAGTTATATGGGGGGCGCCAAGGGCTACACCTTC
CASSYMGGAKGYTF
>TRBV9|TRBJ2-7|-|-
TGTGCCAGCAGCGTAGGGAGCGCTCTTTCCTACGAGCAGTACTTC
CASSVGSALSYEQYF
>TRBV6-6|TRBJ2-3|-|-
TGTGCCAGCAGTTCCCAGGGTTTAGATACGCAGTATTTT
CASSSQGLDTQYF
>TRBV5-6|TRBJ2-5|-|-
TGTGCCAGCAGCTTGGGTAGGGAAGTCCAAGAGACCCAGTACTTC
CASSLGREVQETQYF
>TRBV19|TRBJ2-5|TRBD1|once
TGTGCCAGTAGCCCCGGGACAGACTTCATTAAAGAGACCCAGTACTTC
CASSPGTDFIKETQYF
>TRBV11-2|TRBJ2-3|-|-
TGTGCCAGCAGCTCCAACCAAGATACGCAGTATTTT
CASSSNQDTQYF
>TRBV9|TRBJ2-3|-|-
TGTGCCAGCAGCCTAACAACCGGGACTCAAATTGCTGATACGCAGTATTTT
CASSLTTGTQIADTQYF
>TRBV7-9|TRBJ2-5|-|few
TGTGCCAGCAGTTCAAATCTCGGGACCCGCGGGCCAGAGACCCAGTACTTC
CASSSNLGTRGPETQYF
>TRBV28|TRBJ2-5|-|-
TGTGCCAGCGGGAAAGAGACCCAGTACTTC
CASGKETQYF
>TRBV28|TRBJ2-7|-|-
TGTGCCAGCGGTGAAGGCTACGAGCAGTACTTC
CASGEGYEQYF
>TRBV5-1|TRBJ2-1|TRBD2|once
TGCGCCAGCAGCTTGGGACTAGCGGGAGGGGATGAGCAGTTCTTC
CASSLGLAGGDEQFF
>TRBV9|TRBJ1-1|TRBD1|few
TGTGCCAGCAGCGGGGACAGCAACACTGAAGCTTTCTTT
CASSGDSNTEAFF
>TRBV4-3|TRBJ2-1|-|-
TGCGCCAGCAGCCGATCGACAGACAGCTCCTACAATGAGCAGTTCTTC
CASSRSTDSSYNEQFF
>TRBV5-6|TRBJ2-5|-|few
TGTGCCAGCAGCTTACAAGAGACCCAGTACTTC
CASSLQETQYF